Following are 23 T cell receptor beta chains from one sample sequenced in a study of human T cells and chemical hapten exposure. The time point: patch test 2, 6 weeks after DPC sensitization. Treatment of the sample: therapeutic diphenylcyclopropenone sensitization with weekly scalp DPC. Each CDR3 protein gets one entry after TCRdb re-called the RACE reads with MiXCR. The top ten hold 2.5% of the sample, which has fewer than 85,000 distinct CDR3 sequences, roughly 10% seen once. The sample consisted of whole blood, taken in connection with sensitization to the hapten diphenylcyclopropenone (DPC). The source is a woman aged 25 to 39 with alopecia areata. Some clones in this sample may be carry-over from other donors' samples.

The table lists this clonotype with many counts. V usage is TRBV20-1 and J usage is TRBJ2-5; 8 nucleotides agree with TRBD2. After removal of 4 bases from V and 5 bases from J, the junction contained 9 bases not matched to a gene. The CDR3 has 14 residues. The V gene's germline CDR1 is DFQATT and CDR2 SNEGSKA (reference sequence). CDR3 in amino acids: CSATSGSSMETQYF. The CDR3 region has the DNA TGCAGTGCTACGAGCGGGAGTTCGATGGAGACCCAGTACTTC.

The V call is TRBV7-3, the J call TRBJ2-1, with 8 bases identical to TRBD2. The CDR3 spans 14 residues. V lost 3 bases and J lost 9; bases outside the gene matches: 7. The germline CDR1 and CDR2 sequences are SGHTA and FQGTGA. The CDR3 coding sequence is TGTGCCAGCAGCTTTAACGGGAGGGCCGGTGAGCAGTTCTTC. Translated, it gives CASSFNGRAGEQFF.

This clonotype was seen ten or more times. The chain couples TRBV20-1 to TRBJ2-3; 13 bases line up with TRBD2. Germline V gene data show CDR1 as DFQATT and CDR2 as SNEGSKA (reference sequence). Trimming took 3 bases from V and 9 from J; bases not matched to a gene: 9. The CDR3 covers 15 residues. The CDR3 loop reads CSASPGLAGSRTQYF. In DNA form, the CDR3 reads TGCAGTGCTAGTCCGGGACTAGCGGGGTCAAGAACGCAGTATTTT.

This clonotype was detected many times. J is TRBJ1-6 and V is TRBV28, with D unclear. Trimming removed 5 bases at V and 3 bases at J, with 5 bases between. The CDR3 runs to 13 residues. Per germline, CDR1 MDHEN and CDR2 SYDVKM. The CDR3 is CASSGDYNSPLHF. DNA of the CDR3: TGTGCCAGCAGTGGGGACTATAATTCACCCCTCCACTTT.

This clonotype was detected only a few times. V is TRBV18 and J is TRBJ2-3; 11 positions match TRBD1. Trimming took 5 bases from V and 7 from J; bases not matched to a gene: 5. CDR3 length: 14 residues. CDR1 KGHSH and CDR2 LQKENI come from the germline V gene. CDR3 DNA: TGTGCCAGCTCATCCGGACAGGGGGCGAATACGCAGTATTTT. Amino acids: CASSSGQGANTQYF.

This clonotype was recorded at least ten times. This chain connects TRBV12-3 or TRBV12-4 to TRBJ1-6; TRBD1 is a possible D gene (6 bases). This CDR3 region has 13 residues. Trimming cost V 7 bases and J 10 bases, with 14 bases left between them. The CDR3 bases are TGTGCCAGCACCGTCACAAGGGGGTCACCCCTCCACTTT. It is translated as CASTVTRGSPLHF.

This clonotype was counted only a few times. The chain joins TRBV7-3 to TRBJ2-5, with a weak D call TRBD1 (5 bases). V was trimmed by 5 bases and J by 1 base, leaving 8 bases between them. CDR1 SGHTA and CDR2 FQGTGA come from the germline V gene. The CDR3 contains 13 residues. CDR3 amino acids: CASSPGPQETQYF. In DNA, the CDR3 is TGTGCCAGCAGCCCAGGGCCCCAAGAGACCCAGTACTTC.

This clonotype was seen at least ten times. The V and J genes are TRBV18 and TRBJ1-4; D perhaps matches TRBD1 (6 bases). The ends were cut back, 6 bases at V and 4 bases at J, with 18 bases in the middle. The CDR3 extends over 16 amino acids. Germline CDR1 KGHSH, CDR2 LQKENI. The CDR3: CASSPTTGPFNEKLFF. In DNA, the CDR3 is TGTGCCAGCTCCCCTACGACAGGACCATTTAATGAAAAACTGTTTTTT.

The chain combines TRBV7-9 with TRBJ2-4; D is perhaps TRBD1 (7 bases). The germline V gene has CDR1 SEHNR and CDR2 FQNEAQ (reference sequence). The CDR3 is 15 residues long. The V end was cut by 5 bases, the J end by 6 bases, with 17 bases between. CDR3 in amino acids: CASSPSGGLGNIQYF. The CDR3 region has the DNA TGTGCCAGCAGCCCCTCAGGGGGGCTAGGAAACATTCAGTACTTC.

This chain joins TRBV9 and TRBJ2-7; D is uncertain. The CDR3 sequence is 13 residues long. Per germline, CDR1 SGDLS and CDR2 YYNGEE. The V and J ends lost 0 bases and 3 bases respectively, with 7 bases between them. CDR3 nucleotides: TGTGCCAGCAGCGTAGGGCCCAACTACGAGCAGTACTTC. Protein: CASSVGPNYEQYF.

This clonotype was observed many times. The gene calls are TRBV2 and TRBJ1-6; D unclear. Per germline, CDR1 SNHLY and CDR2 FYNNEI. Between the trimmed V and J ends, which lost 1 base and 10 bases, there was a span of 14 bases. The CDR3 sequence is 15 residues long. CDR3 region: CASSEEYTPRSPLHF. CDR3 coding DNA: TGTGCCAGCAGTGAAGAGTACACACCGCGATCACCCCTCCACTTT.

The rearrangement links TRBV20-1 to TRBJ1-1; D is ambiguous. The V end was cut by 3 bases, the J end by 7 bases, with 12 bases between. Looked up from germline, CDR1 is DFQATT and CDR2 is SNEGSKA (reference sequence). CDR3 length: 12 amino acids. Written as DNA, the CDR3 is TGCAGTGCTAGTACCCCCCTAGGTGAAGCTTTCTTT. It codes for CSASTPLGEAFF.

This clonotype was counted many times. The chain carries TRBV10-1 and TRBJ2-5; tentatively, D is TRBD1 (5 bases). V dropped 3 bases and J dropped 6 bases, with 11 bases sitting between them. CDR3 length equals 13 residues. CDR1 and CDR2 from the germline V gene are WNHNN and SYGVQD (reference sequence). The CDR3 spells CASSDHRMQTQYF. The CDR3 bases are TGCGCCAGCAGTGACCACAGGATGCAGACCCAGTACTTC.

In its sample, this clonotype was seen many times. This sequence joins TRBV29-1 and TRBJ1-1; D call uncertain. This CDR3 comprises 14 residues. Trimming took off 7 bases at V and 1 base at J, with 16 bases between the two ends. Germline V gene lookup returns CDR1 SQVTM and CDR2 ANQGSEA. The chain's CDR3 is CSGKNRAANTEAFF. The DNA of the CDR3 is TGCAGCGGGAAGAATCGGGCAGCGAACACTGAAGCTTTCTTT.

This clonotype appeared many times. The V gene is TRBV5-1, the J gene TRBJ2-7; D is unclear. The CDR3 extends over 13 amino acids. The germline gives CDR1 SGHRS, CDR2 YFSETQ. The V end lost 4 bases, the J end lost 1 base, and 9 bases lay between the germline ends. As DNA, the CDR3 is TGCGCCAGCAGCGCGGACCTTTCCTACGAGCAGTACTTC. It yields the protein CASSADLSYEQYF.

The chain combines TRBV7-2 with TRBJ1-1; no firm D call. Germline V gives CDR1 SGHTA, CDR2 FQGNSA. This CDR3 comprises 11 residues. Trimming took 6 bases from V and 11 from J, leaving 13 bases between them. The CDR3 sequence is CASSGLVEAFF. CDR3 sequence (DNA): TGTGCCAGCAGTGGACTCGTCGAGGCTTTCTTT.

This clonotype was recorded at least ten times. The J gene is TRBJ2-1, the V gene TRBV20-1; 8 bases map to TRBD2. Germline-derived CDR1 and CDR2 are DFQATT and SNEGSKA (reference sequence). The CDR3 covers 13 residues. V trimming: 6 bases; J trimming: 10 bases; junction bases outside the gene matches: 11. CDR3 region: CSAPGSGSVEQFF. DNA for the CDR3: TGCAGTGCCCCGGGGAGCGGGAGTGTCGAGCAGTTCTTC.

This clonotype showed up just a few times. This rearrangement joins TRBV10-3 to TRBJ2-3; D is uncertain. V lost 7 bases to trimming and J lost 4 bases, with 18 bases between them. Germline CDR1 is ENHRY and CDR2 is SYGVKD. The CDR3 sequence is 15 residues long. The CDR3: CAITSNGRDSDTQYF. The CDR3 DNA follows: TGTGCCATCACATCAAACGGACGAGATTCAGATACGCAGTATTTT.

This clonotype has ten or more counts. The chain carries TRBV3-1 and TRBJ2-1, with 12 bases matching TRBD2. This CDR3 is built from 15 residues. Trimming took 4 bases from V and 6 from J; bases not matched to a gene: 4. Germline V lookup: CDR1 LGHDT, CDR2 YNNKEL (reference sequence). CDR3 sequence: CASSPGLAGINEQFF. The CDR3 DNA follows: TGTGCCAGCAGCCCCGGACTAGCGGGAATCAATGAGCAGTTCTTC.

There are a few counts of this clonotype. V usage is TRBV28 and J usage is TRBJ1-6; maybe TRBD1 (6 bases). Germline-derived CDR1 and CDR2 are MDHEN and SYDVKM. CDR3 length: 14 amino acids. The V end was cut by 8 bases, the J end by 3 bases, with 11 bases between. The CDR3 bases are TGTGCCAGCGCGGGGGCGAACTATAATTCACCCCTCCACTTT. It yields the protein CASAGANYNSPLHF.

This clonotype was found a few times. This chain connects TRBV12-3 or TRBV12-4 to TRBJ1-2, with 8 bases fitting TRBD1. J was trimmed by 8 bases and V by 4 bases; bases with no gene match: 9. The CDR3 consists of 14 residues. CDR3 bases: TGTGCCAGCAGTTCTCGTGACAGGGGCGACGGCTACACCTTC. This gives the protein CASSSRDRGDGYTF.

Ten or more counts support this clonotype. The chain recombines TRBV5-6 with TRBJ1-5; maybe TRBD1 (5 bases). The CDR3 has 13 amino acids. Germline lookup yields CDR1 SGHDT and CDR2 YYEEEE. V was clipped by 7 bases and J by 4 bases, with 12 bases between them. The DNA for the CDR3 is TGTGCCAGCTCGCAGTGGGGGAATCAGCCCCAGCATTTT. This translates into CASSQWGNQPQHF. The full variable domain, completed using reference TRBV5-6 and TRBJ1-5, is DAGVTQSPTHLIKTRGQQVTLRCSPKSGHDTVSWYQQALGQGPQFIFQYYEEEERQRGNFPDRFSGHQFPNYSSELNVNALLLGDSALYLCASSQWGNQPQHFGDGTRLSIL.

This clonotype was recorded at least ten times. The V gene is TRBV29-1, the J gene TRBJ1-2, with a weak D call TRBD1 (5 bases). Looked up from germline, CDR1 is SQVTM and CDR2 is ANQGSEA. This CDR3 comprises 15 residues. Trimming left V 0 bases short and J 2 bases short, with 13 bases between. The CDR3 coding sequence is TGCAGCGTTGAAGACCGTTCGGGGGTCAACTATGGCTACACCTTC. It encodes CSVEDRSGVNYGYTF. The full variable domain, in which reference TRBV29-1 and TRBJ1-2 provide the parts outside the CDR3, is SAVISQKPSRDICQRGTSLTIQCQVDSQVTMMFWYRQQPGQSLTLIATANQGSEATYESGFVIDKFPISRPNLTFSTLTVSNMSPEDSSIYLCSVEDRSGVNYGYTFGSGTRLTVV.